Listed below are T cell receptor beta chains from one sample, sequenced in a study of blood T cell repertoires in COVID-19. Sequencing was performed with immunoSEQ multiplex PCR; in TCRdb, only in-frame clones are kept and a portion is missing. The data hold 150,000 to 200,000 clones, with about 87% observed a single time. Sequencing was carried out using peripheral blood. These receptors were collected from a woman between 70 and 85 years old with COVID-19, enrolled during active disease. Each CDR3 is given with its conserved first and last residue. Each record gives: V gene, clone size, J gene, D gene, CDR3 protein, CDR3 DNA. D genes are given only for firm matches. Clone size is shown for a subset of rows, as once, few, many or a class of expanded clone.

V gene: TRBV28
clone size: .
J gene: TRBJ1-2
D gene: TRBD1
CDR3 protein: CASSLRGLGGYTF
CDR3 DNA: TGTGCCAGCAGTTTAAGGGGGCTAGGGGGCTACACCTTC

V gene: TRBV19
clone size: .
J gene: TRBJ1-2
D gene: .
CDR3 protein: CASSIAGPTWGYTF
CDR3 DNA: TGTGCCAGTAGTATAGCAGGCCCCACCTGGGGCTACACCTTC

V gene: TRBV4-1
clone size: .
J gene: TRBJ1-1
D gene: .
CDR3 protein: CASSLGTRGTEAFF
CDR3 DNA: TGCGCCAGCAGCCTCGGGACTCGTGGGACTGAAGCTTTCTTT

V gene: TRBV5-6
clone size: .
J gene: TRBJ2-5
D gene: .
CDR3 protein: CASSLLQPEGTQYF
CDR3 DNA: TGTGCCAGCAGCTTGCTCCAGCCCGAGGGGACCCAGTACTTC

V gene: TRBV7-9
clone size: .
J gene: TRBJ2-7
D gene: .
CDR3 protein: CASSLLDSKDEQYF
CDR3 DNA: TGTGCCAGCAGCTTACTCGACAGTAAAGACGAGCAGTACTTC

V gene: TRBV12-3/TRBV12-4
clone size: .
J gene: TRBJ2-5
D gene: .
CDR3 protein: CASRRRGSETQYF
CDR3 DNA: TGTGCCAGCAGAAGGAGGGGTAGCGAGACCCAGTACTTC

V gene: TRBV30
clone size: .
J gene: TRBJ1-5
D gene: .
CDR3 protein: CAWSGEGVSNQPQHF
CDR3 DNA: TGTGCCTGGAGTGGTGAGGGGGTAAGCAATCAGCCCCAGCATTTT

V gene: TRBV29-1
clone size: .
J gene: TRBJ1-1
D gene: TRBD1
CDR3 protein: CSTRQGNTEAFF
CDR3 DNA: TGCAGCACGAGACAGGGTAACACTGAAGCTTTCTTT

V gene: TRBV7-2
clone size: .
J gene: TRBJ2-4
D gene: TRBD1
CDR3 protein: CASSTRTGLAKNIQYF
CDR3 DNA: TGTGCCAGCAGCACCCGGACAGGTTTAGCCAAAAACATTCAGTACTTC

V gene: TRBV18
clone size: .
J gene: TRBJ1-3
D gene: .
CDR3 protein: CASSPSLEMRGRGGGNTIYF
CDR3 DNA: TGTGCCAGCTCACCGAGTCTAGAGATGAGGGGCAGGGGCGGTGGAAACACCATATATTTT

V gene: TRBV5-4
clone size: .
J gene: TRBJ2-4
D gene: TRBD1
CDR3 protein: CASSQRQGENIQYF
CDR3 DNA: TGTGCCAGCAGCCAGAGACAGGGAGAAAACATTCAGTACTTC

V gene: TRBV18
clone size: few
J gene: TRBJ2-2
D gene: .
CDR3 protein: CASSRGAGTGELFF
CDR3 DNA: TGTGCCAGCTCCCGGGGGGCTGGCACCGGGGAGCTGTTTTTT

V gene: TRBV30
clone size: .
J gene: TRBJ1-4
D gene: .
CDR3 protein: CAWSSGTTNEKLFF
CDR3 DNA: TGTGCCTGGAGTTCTGGCACAACTAATGAAAAACTGTTTTTT

V gene: TRBV19
clone size: .
J gene: TRBJ1-2
D gene: TRBD1
CDR3 protein: CASSPRTGYGYTF
CDR3 DNA: TGTGCCAGTAGTCCCCGGACAGGGTACGGCTACACCTTC

V gene: TRBV7-9
clone size: .
J gene: TRBJ1-6
D gene: .
CDR3 protein: CASSRGDYNSPLHF
CDR3 DNA: TGTGCCAGCAGCCGCGGGGACTATAATTCACCCCTCCACTTT

V gene: TRBV10-3
clone size: .
J gene: TRBJ1-5
D gene: .
CDR3 protein: CASGDGWDQPQHF
CDR3 DNA: TGTGCCTCGGGGGACGGGTGGGATCAGCCCCAGCATTTT

V gene: TRBV12-5
clone size: .
J gene: TRBJ2-5
D gene: .
CDR3 protein: CASGRGALQETQYF
CDR3 DNA: TGTGCTAGTGGCCGTGGGGCTCTCCAAGAGACCCAGTACTTC

V gene: TRBV28
clone size: .
J gene: TRBJ1-5
D gene: .
CDR3 protein: CASTAATYSNQPQHF
CDR3 DNA: TGTGCCAGCACCGCCGCCACCTATAGCAATCAGCCCCAGCATTTT

V gene: TRBV7-6
clone size: .
J gene: TRBJ2-7
D gene: TRBD2
CDR3 protein: CASSLARGGSIYEQYF
CDR3 DNA: TGTGCCAGCAGCTTAGCGCGGGGCGGGAGTATCTACGAGCAGTACTTC